One sample yielded the 22 T cell receptor beta chains listed below, sequenced in a study of Graves' ophthalmopathy and Graves' hyperthyroidism (dated by TCRdb to 2017 to 2018). Data came from an Illumina HiSeq 2000. TCR beta CDR3 regions were amplified from RNA transcripts for repertoire sequencing. The first round was an RT-PCR using HTBI primers with the Qiagen OneStep RT-PCR kit, and this first round was followed by a second-round multiplex PCR, then size selection and purification. TCRdb ran its own pipeline on the public reads, namely fastp trimming at Q25 and MiXCR clone calling, and kept in-frame beta chains. Each entry is one CDR3 protein sequence, shown with its most common DNA and genes. Counted in this sample were more than 150,000 distinct CDR3 sequences; 30% to 45% of them appeared once. Around 5.5% of the sample lies in the top ten. Sequencing was performed on peripheral blood. These receptors were collected from a woman between 35 and 50 years old with Graves' ophthalmopathy. Donor details come from another sample of the same person, matched by shared clones.

This clonotype was seen many times. The chain carries TRBV13 and TRBJ1-6; no clear D gene. The CDR3 length is 15 residues. Germline V gene data show CDR1 as PRHDT and CDR2 as FYEKMQ (reference sequence). The germline V and J ends were trimmed by 1 base and 5 bases, with 9 bases remaining between them. As DNA, the CDR3 is TGTGCCAGCAGCTTAGAGGCAGGAAATAATTCACCCCTCCACTTT. It translates to CASSLEAGNNSPLHF.

This clonotype was seen ten or more times. CDR3 sequence: CSARASLNEQYF. Here the CDR3 DNA reads TGCAGTGCTAGGGCCAGTCTCAACGAGCAGTACTTC. This sequence joins TRBV20-1 and TRBJ2-7; D gene uncertain. This CDR3 spans 12 amino acids. Trimming removed 3 bases at V and 5 bases at J, with 11 bases between. Germline assignment: CDR1 DFQATT and CDR2 SNEGSKA (reference sequence).

The chain uses TRBV20-1 and TRBJ2-7, with D perhaps TRBD2 (6 bases). This CDR3 is built from 13 residues. In germline, CDR1 is DFQATT, CDR2 SNEGSKA (reference sequence). V was pared by 4 bases and J by 6 bases, with 16 bases between. CDR3 coding DNA: TGCAGTGCTATAAAGCGGGCCCCGGGCGAGCAGTACTTC. Translation gives CSAIKRAPGEQYF.

The chain uses TRBV2 and TRBJ2-7, with 8 bases lining up with TRBD1. CDR3 size: 14 residues. Germline assignment: CDR1 SNHLY and CDR2 FYNNEI. With V trimmed by 7 bases and J by 1 base, 6 bases remained unmatched. The CDR3 DNA is TGTGCCAGCATCCTGACAGGGGAGTCCTACGAGCAGTACTTC. Protein product: CASILTGESYEQYF.

The genes are TRBV7-2 and TRBJ2-7; no firm D call. Trimming shortened V by 10 bases and J by 6 bases, and 19 bases separated the two germline ends. The CDR3 consists of 13 residues. CDR1 and CDR2 from the germline V gene are SGHTA and FQGNSA. The CDR3 region is CATSDPPWGEQYF. In nucleotides, the CDR3 is TGTGCCACCAGTGATCCTCCGTGGGGCGAGCAGTACTTC.

This chain uses TRBV24-1 with TRBJ1-2, with D possibly being TRBD1 (6 bases). The CDR3 totals 15 residues. Per the germline V gene, CDR1 is KGHDR and CDR2 is SFDVKD. Trimming took 4 bases from V and 8 from J, leaving 19 bases between them. The chain's CDR3 is CATSDSSTGNRGYTF. CDR3 nucleotides: TGTGCCACCAGTGACTCGTCAACAGGGAACAGGGGCTACACCTTC.

The sample holds a few counts of this clonotype. The chain links TRBV6-1 to TRBJ2-7; the match to TRBD2 covers 8 bases. Looked up from germline, CDR1 is MNHNS and CDR2 is SASEGT. V shed 5 bases, J shed 5 bases, and the junction held 11 bases outside the gene matches. CDR3 length: 15 residues. In DNA form, the CDR3 reads TGTGCCAGCAGTCCAAAAGCGGGAGCGCCCCACGAGCAGTACTTC. It encodes CASSPKAGAPHEQYF.

J is TRBJ2-5 and V is TRBV7-3, with 9 bases aligning to TRBD2. The CDR3 has 15 amino acids. Germline V gene sequence: CDR1 SGHTA, CDR2 FQGTGA. Unmatched junction bases numbered 5, after V lost 4 bases and J lost 2 bases. CDR3 protein: CASSYASGDQETQYF. The CDR3 DNA follows: TGTGCCAGCAGCTACGCTAGCGGGGATCAAGAGACCCAGTACTTC.

This clonotype was observed at least ten times. The chain uses TRBV2 and TRBJ2-7; possible D gene TRBD2, 6 bases. Per germline, CDR1 SNHLY and CDR2 FYNNEI. V lost 3 bases and J 2 bases, leaving 14 bases between the germline ends. The CDR3 runs 15 residues. The CDR3 loop reads CASSDLGREAYEQYF. The CDR3 nucleotides are TGTGCCAGCAGTGACTTGGGGCGGGAAGCCTACGAGCAGTACTTC.

This clonotype has just one count. The V call is TRBV6-1, the J call TRBJ1-1; D not resolved. The V end lost 6 bases, the J end lost 1 base, and 9 bases lay between the germline ends. The germline V gene encodes CDR1 MNHNS and CDR2 SASEGT. This CDR3 has 13 amino acids. CDR3 protein: CASRVKENTEAFF. CDR3 DNA: TGTGCCAGCAGGGTAAAGGAGAACACTGAAGCTTTCTTT.

This clonotype was counted ten times or more. The CDR3 DNA is TGTGCCAGCAGCTTGTCCAGAAACACTGAAGCTTTCTTT. It encodes CASSLSRNTEAFF. The chain couples TRBV5-5 to TRBJ1-1; D not certain. Trimming removed 1 base at V and 2 bases at J, with 6 bases between. Germline lookup yields CDR1 SGHKS and CDR2 YYEKEE (reference sequence). This CDR3 has 13 amino acids.

The chain carries TRBV6-1 and TRBJ2-7; perhaps D is TRBD1 or TRBD2 (5 bases each). Trimming left V 1 base short and J 3 bases short, with 13 bases between. CDR1 MNHNS and CDR2 SASEGT come from the germline V gene. This CDR3 is 15 amino acids long. CDR3 in DNA: TGTGCCAGCAGTGAAGGGCCCGGGACCAACTACGAGCAGTACTTC. Encoded protein: CASSEGPGTNYEQYF.

The chain uses TRBV6-2 or TRBV6-3 and TRBJ2-7; D possibly corresponds to TRBD2 (5 bases). The V end was cut by 5 bases, the J end by 0 bases, with 11 bases between. Germline CDR1 and CDR2: MNHEY and SVGEGT. The CDR3 loop spans 14 amino acids. The DNA of the CDR3 is TGTGCCAGCAGTGTCGGGATTCGCTCCTACGAGCAGTACTTC. Translating gives CASSVGIRSYEQYF.

This clonotype was seen repeatedly, ten times or more. The J gene is TRBJ1-1, the V gene TRBV7-2; 8 bases are shared with TRBD1. The CDR3 is 15 amino acids. With 0 bases clipped from V and 0 bases from J, the junction kept 0 bases outside the gene matches. Germline assignment: CDR1 SGHTA and CDR2 FQGNSA. The chain's CDR3 is CASSLAGQVNTEAFF. In nucleotides, the CDR3 is TGTGCCAGCAGCTTAGCGGGACAGGTGAACACTGAAGCTTTCTTT.

This clonotype showed up many times. V gene TRBV2 combines with J gene TRBJ2-7, with TRBD2 matching 9 bases. The J segment lost 5 bases and the V segment lost 6 bases, leaving 2 bases of the junction unmatched. The CDR3 consists of 12 residues. The germline gives CDR1 SNHLY, CDR2 FYNNEI. CDR3 in amino acids: CASSASGNEQYF. DNA for the CDR3: TGTGCCAGCAGCGCTAGCGGGAACGAGCAGTACTTC.

This clonotype was detected ten times or more. The V call is TRBV6-2 or TRBV6-3, the J call TRBJ1-5; unclear D gene. Trimming pared 6 bases from V and 0 bases from J, leaving 15 bases between. This CDR3 has 16 amino acids. Germline CDR1 and CDR2: MNHEY and SVGEGT. This chain's CDR3 is CASSSTMKGSNQPQHF. The CDR3, as DNA: TGTGCCAGCAGCTCCACCATGAAGGGTAGCAATCAGCCCCAGCATTTT.

This clonotype was picked up many times. V gene TRBV7-9 combines with J gene TRBJ2-7; no reliable D call. The germline V gene has CDR1 SEHNR and CDR2 FQNEAQ (reference sequence). CDR3 length: 13 residues. Between the trimmed V and J ends, which lost 5 bases and 7 bases, there was a span of 15 bases. The CDR3 is CASSPHLGGEQYF. CDR3 nucleotides: TGTGCCAGCAGCCCTCATCTGGGTGGTGAGCAGTACTTC. Full variable domain (remainder filled in from reference TRBV7-9 and TRBJ2-7): DTGVSQNPRHKITKRGQNVTFRCDPISEHNRLYWYRQTLGQGPEFLTYFQNEAQLEKSRLLSDRFSAERPKGSFSTLEIQRTEQGDSAMYLCASSPHLGGEQYFGPGTRLTVT.

This clonotype has just one count. The chain links TRBV12-3 or TRBV12-4 to TRBJ1-2; D not certain. The CDR3 is 14 amino acids. Deletions cut 5 bases from V and 6 bases from J, with 16 bases between. Here the CDR3 reads CASSAPGRSNGYTF. The CDR3 DNA follows: TGTGCCAGCAGTGCCCCTGGAAGATCGAATGGCTACACCTTC.

This clonotype was detected many times. This chain connects TRBV12-3 or TRBV12-4 to TRBJ2-2; no clear D. Between the trimmed V and J ends, which lost 9 bases and 2 bases, there was a span of 19 bases. The CDR3 consists of 16 residues. The chain's CDR3 is CARPSSGQPNTGELFF. In DNA, the CDR3 is TGTGCCAGACCTTCCTCCGGGCAACCAAACACCGGGGAGCTGTTTTTT.

This clonotype has at least ten counts. V and J are TRBV28 and TRBJ2-7, with D unclear. The V and J ends lost 6 bases and 4 bases respectively, with 7 bases between them. Germline-derived CDR1 and CDR2 are MDHEN and SYDVKM. The CDR3 loop spans 11 amino acids. CDR3 in DNA: TGTGCCAGCAGCTTAGAGTACGAGCAGTACTTC. It encodes CASSLEYEQYF.

This clonotype was seen repeatedly, ten times or more. The chain links TRBV7-9 to TRBJ2-4, with 14 bases identical to TRBD2. The CDR3 contains 18 residues. Unmatched junction bases numbered 14, after V lost 5 bases and J lost 8 bases. The germline gives CDR1 SEHNR, CDR2 FQNEAQ (reference sequence). The CDR3: CASSDNGTSGRGSYIQYF. DNA of the CDR3: TGTGCCAGCAGCGACAATGGGACTAGCGGGAGAGGGAGCTACATTCAGTACTTC. Combining the CDR3 with reference TRBV7-9 and TRBJ2-4 gives the whole variable domain DTGVSQNPRHKITKRGQNVTFRCDPISEHNRLYWYRQTLGQGPEFLTYFQNEAQLEKSRLLSDRFSAERPKGSFSTLEIQRTEQGDSAMYLCASSDNGTSGRGSYIQYFGAGTRLSVL.

This clonotype was recorded at least ten times. The V call is TRBV4-2, the J call TRBJ1-5, with no clear D. CDR3 length: 15 residues. The V and J ends lost 3 bases and 4 bases respectively, with 13 bases between them. Germline CDR1 and CDR2: LGHNA and YNFKEQ. The CDR3 DNA reads as TGTGCCAGCAGCCAGGGTGGCACCTCAAATCAGCCCCAGCATTTT. It is translated as CASSQGGTSNQPQHF.